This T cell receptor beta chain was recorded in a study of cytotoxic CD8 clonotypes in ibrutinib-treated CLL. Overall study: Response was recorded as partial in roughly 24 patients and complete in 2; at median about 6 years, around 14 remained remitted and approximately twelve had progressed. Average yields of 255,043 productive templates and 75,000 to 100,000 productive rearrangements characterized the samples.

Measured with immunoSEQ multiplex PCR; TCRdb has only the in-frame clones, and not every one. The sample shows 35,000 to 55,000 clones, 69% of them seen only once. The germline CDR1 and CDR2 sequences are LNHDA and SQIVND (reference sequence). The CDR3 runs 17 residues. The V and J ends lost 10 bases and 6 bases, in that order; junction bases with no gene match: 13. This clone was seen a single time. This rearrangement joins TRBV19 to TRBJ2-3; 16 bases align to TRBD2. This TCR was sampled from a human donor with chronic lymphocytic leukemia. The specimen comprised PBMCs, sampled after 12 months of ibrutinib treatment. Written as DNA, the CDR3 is TGTGCCACCTCGCCGGGACTAGCGGGGGGGCTTCGGGATACGCAGTATTTT. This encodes CATSPGLAGGLRDTQYF.